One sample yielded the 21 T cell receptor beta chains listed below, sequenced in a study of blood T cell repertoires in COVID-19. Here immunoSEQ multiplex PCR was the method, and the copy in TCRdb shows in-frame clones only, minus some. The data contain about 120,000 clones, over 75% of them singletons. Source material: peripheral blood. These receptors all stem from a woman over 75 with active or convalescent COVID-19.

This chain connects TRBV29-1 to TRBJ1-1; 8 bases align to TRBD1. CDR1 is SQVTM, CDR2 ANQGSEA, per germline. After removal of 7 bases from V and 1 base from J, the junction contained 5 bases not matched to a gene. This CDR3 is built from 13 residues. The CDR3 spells CSGWTGRNTEAFF. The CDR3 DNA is TGCAGCGGATGGACAGGGAGGAACACTGAAGCTTTCTTT.

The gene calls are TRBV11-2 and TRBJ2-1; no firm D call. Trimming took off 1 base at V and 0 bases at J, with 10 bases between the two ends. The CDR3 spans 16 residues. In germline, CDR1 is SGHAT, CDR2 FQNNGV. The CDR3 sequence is CASSLGPFSSYNEQFF. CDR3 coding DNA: TGTGCCAGCAGCTTAGGGCCCTTCAGCTCCTACAATGAGCAGTTCTTC.

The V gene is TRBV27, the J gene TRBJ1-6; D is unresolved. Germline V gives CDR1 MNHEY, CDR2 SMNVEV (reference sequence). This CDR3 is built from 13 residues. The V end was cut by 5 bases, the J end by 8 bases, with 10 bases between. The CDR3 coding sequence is TGTGCCAGCAGTCGATCCCGGGATTCACCCCTCCACTTT. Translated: CASSRSRDSPLHF.

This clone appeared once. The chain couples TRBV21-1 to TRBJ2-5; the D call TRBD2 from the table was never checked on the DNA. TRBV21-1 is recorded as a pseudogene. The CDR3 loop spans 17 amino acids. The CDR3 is CASSKFWTSGRDETQYF. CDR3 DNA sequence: TGTGCCAGCAGCAAATTCTGGACTAGCGGGAGGGACGAGACCCAGTACTTC.

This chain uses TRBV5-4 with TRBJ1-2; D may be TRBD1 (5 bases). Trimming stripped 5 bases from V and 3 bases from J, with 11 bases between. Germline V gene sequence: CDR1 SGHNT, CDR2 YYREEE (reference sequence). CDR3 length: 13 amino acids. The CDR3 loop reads CASSMKGYYGYTF. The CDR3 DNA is TGTGCCAGCAGTATGAAGGGGTACTATGGCTACACCTTC.

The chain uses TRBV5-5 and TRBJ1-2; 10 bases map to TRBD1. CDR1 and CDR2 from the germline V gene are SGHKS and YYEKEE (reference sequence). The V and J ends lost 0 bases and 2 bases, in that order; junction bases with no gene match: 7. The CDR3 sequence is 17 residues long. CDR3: CASSLEGTGVLNYGYTF. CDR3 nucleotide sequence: TGTGCCAGCAGCTTGGAAGGGACAGGGGTTCTAAACTATGGCTACACCTTC.

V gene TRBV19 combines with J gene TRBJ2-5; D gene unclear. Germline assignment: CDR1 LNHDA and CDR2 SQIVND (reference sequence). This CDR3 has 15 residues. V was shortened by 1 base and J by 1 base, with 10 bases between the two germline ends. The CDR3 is CASSIVSGIQETQYF. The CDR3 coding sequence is TGTGCCAGTAGTATAGTTTCAGGAATCCAAGAGACCCAGTACTTC. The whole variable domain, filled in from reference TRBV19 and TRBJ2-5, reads DGGITQSPKYLFRKEGQNVTLSCEQNLNHDAMYWYRQDPGQGLRLIYYSQIVNDFQKGDIAEGYSVSREKKESFPLTVTSAQKNPTAFYLCASSIVSGIQETQYFGPGTRLLVL.

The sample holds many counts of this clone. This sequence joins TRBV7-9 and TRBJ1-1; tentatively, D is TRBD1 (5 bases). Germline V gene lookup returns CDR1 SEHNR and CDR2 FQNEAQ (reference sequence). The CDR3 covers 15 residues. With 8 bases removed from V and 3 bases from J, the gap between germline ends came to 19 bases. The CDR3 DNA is TGTGCCAGCCGACCAATCCGGGGGAGAGACACTGAAGCTTTCTTT. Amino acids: CASRPIRGRDTEAFF. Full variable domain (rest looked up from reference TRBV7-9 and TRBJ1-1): DTGVSQNPRHKITKRGQNVTFRCDPISEHNRLYWYRQTLGQGPEFLTYFQNEAQLEKSRLLSDRFSAERPKGSFSTLEIQRTEQGDSAMYLCASRPIRGRDTEAFFGQGTRLTVV.

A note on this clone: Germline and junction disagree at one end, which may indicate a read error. This chain's CDR3 is CASSSRLAGLHEQYF. CDR3 DNA: TGTGCTAGCAGCTCGAGACTAGCGGGACTGCACGAGCAGTACTTC. V gene TRBV7-7 combines with J gene TRBJ2-7, with 11 bases identical to TRBD2. The CDR3 extends over 15 amino acids. Germline V gives CDR1 SSHAT, CDR2 FNYEAQ (reference sequence). Filled out from reference TRBV7-7 and TRBJ2-7, the complete variable domain reads GAGVSQSPRYKVTKRGQDVTLRCDPISSHATLYWYQQALGQGPEFLTYFNYEAQPDKSGLPSDRFSAERPEGSISTLTIQRTEQRDSAMYRCASSSRLAGLHEQYFGPGTRLTVT.

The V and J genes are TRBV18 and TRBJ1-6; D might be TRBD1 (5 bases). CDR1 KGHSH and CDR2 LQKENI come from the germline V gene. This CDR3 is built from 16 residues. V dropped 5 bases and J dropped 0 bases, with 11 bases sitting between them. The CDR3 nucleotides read TGTGCCAGCTCAAGGGACTTGCGCTCCTATAATTCACCCCTCCACTTT. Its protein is CASSRDLRSYNSPLHF. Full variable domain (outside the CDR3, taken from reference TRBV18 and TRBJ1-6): NAGVMQNPRHLVRRRGQEARLRCSPMKGHSHVYWYRQLPEEGLKFMVYLQKENIIDESGMPKERFSAEFPKEGPSILRIQQVVRGDSAAYFCASSRDLRSYNSPLHFGNGTRLTVT.

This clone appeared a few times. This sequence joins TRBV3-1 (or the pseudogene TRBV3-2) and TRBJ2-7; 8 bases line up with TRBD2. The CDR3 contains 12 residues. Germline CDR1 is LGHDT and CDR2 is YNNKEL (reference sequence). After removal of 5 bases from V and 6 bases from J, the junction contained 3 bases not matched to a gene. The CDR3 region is CASSRSGSEQYF. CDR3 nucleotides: TGTGCCAGCAGCAGGAGCGGGAGCGAGCAGTACTTC.

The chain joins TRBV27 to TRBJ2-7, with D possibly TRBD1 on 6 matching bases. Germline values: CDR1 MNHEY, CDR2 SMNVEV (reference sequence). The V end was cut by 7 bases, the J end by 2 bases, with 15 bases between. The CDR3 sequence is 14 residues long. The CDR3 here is CASTSLGGTYEQYF. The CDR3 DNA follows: TGTGCCAGCACCTCCCTAGGGGGAACCTACGAGCAGTACTTC.

The CDR3, as DNA: TGTGCCAGCAGTGGTGAGACTAGCGGGATTGACATCCACGAGCAGTACTTC. Its protein is CASSGETSGIDIHEQYF. This chain uses TRBV2 with TRBJ2-7; 11 positions agree with TRBD2. V shed 4 bases, J shed 5 bases, and the junction held 13 bases outside the gene matches. The CDR3 contains 17 residues. The germline CDR1 and CDR2 sequences are SNHLY and FYNNEI.

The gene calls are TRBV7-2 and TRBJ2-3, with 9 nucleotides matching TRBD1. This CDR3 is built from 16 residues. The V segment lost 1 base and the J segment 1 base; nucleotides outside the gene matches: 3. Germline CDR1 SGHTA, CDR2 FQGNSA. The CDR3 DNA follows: TGTGCCAGCAGCTTAGGGGGGACAGGGCGCACAGATACGCAGTATTTT. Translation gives CASSLGGTGRTDTQYF.

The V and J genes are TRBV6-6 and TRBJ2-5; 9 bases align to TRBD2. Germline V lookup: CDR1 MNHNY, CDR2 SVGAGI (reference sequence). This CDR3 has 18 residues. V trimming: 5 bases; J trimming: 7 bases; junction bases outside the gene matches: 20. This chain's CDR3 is CASSPLPGREGLMTTQYF. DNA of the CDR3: TGTGCCAGCAGTCCCCTCCCGGGGCGGGAGGGCCTAATGACGACCCAGTACTTC.

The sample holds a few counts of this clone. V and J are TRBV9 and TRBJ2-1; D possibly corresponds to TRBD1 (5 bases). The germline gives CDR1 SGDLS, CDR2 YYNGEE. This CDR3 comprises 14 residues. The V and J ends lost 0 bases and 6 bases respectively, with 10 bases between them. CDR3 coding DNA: TGTGCCAGCAGCGTAGGGGGCGAAAGCAATGAGCAGTTCTTC. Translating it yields CASSVGGESNEQFF.

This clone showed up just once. CDR3 residues: CASSSLATTYEQYF. The CDR3 DNA reads TGCGCCAGCAGCTCTCTAGCGACGACCTACGAGCAGTACTTC. The chain carries TRBV5-1 and TRBJ2-7; the D gene is possibly TRBD2 (6 bases). The germline CDR1 and CDR2 sequences are SGHRS and YFSETQ. Trimming removed 3 bases from V and 2 bases from J, with 12 bases in between. CDR3 size: 14 residues.

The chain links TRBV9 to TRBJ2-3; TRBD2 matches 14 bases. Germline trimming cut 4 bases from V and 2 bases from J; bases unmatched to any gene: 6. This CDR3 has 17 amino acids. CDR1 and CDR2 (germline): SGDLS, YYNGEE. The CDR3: CASSPATSGRDTDTQYF. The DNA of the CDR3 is TGTGCCAGCAGCCCTGCGACTAGCGGGAGGGACACAGATACGCAGTATTTT.

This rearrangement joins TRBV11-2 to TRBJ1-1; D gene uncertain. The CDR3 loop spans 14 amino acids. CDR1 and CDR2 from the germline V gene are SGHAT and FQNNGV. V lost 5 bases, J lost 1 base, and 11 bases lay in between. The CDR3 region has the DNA TGTGCCAGCAGCCACGGTAGAGAGAACACTGAAGCTTTCTTT. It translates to CASSHGRENTEAFF.

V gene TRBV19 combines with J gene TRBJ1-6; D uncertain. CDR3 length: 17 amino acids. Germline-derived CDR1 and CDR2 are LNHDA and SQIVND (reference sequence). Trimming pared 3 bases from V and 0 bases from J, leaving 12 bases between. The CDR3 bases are TGTGCCAGTAGTATGACCCAAAGGAGCTCCTATAATTCACCCCTCCACTTT. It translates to CASSMTQRSSYNSPLHF.

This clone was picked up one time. CDR3 in DNA: TGTGCCAGCAGCAGAGACAGGGCCGGCAATCAGCCCCAGCATTTT. Residues: CASSRDRAGNQPQHF. The chain uses TRBV6-5 and TRBJ1-5, with 7 bases identical to TRBD1. The germline V gene encodes CDR1 MNHEY and CDR2 SVGAGI. Unmatched junction bases numbered 7, after V lost 6 bases and J lost 2 bases. This CDR3 is built from 15 residues.